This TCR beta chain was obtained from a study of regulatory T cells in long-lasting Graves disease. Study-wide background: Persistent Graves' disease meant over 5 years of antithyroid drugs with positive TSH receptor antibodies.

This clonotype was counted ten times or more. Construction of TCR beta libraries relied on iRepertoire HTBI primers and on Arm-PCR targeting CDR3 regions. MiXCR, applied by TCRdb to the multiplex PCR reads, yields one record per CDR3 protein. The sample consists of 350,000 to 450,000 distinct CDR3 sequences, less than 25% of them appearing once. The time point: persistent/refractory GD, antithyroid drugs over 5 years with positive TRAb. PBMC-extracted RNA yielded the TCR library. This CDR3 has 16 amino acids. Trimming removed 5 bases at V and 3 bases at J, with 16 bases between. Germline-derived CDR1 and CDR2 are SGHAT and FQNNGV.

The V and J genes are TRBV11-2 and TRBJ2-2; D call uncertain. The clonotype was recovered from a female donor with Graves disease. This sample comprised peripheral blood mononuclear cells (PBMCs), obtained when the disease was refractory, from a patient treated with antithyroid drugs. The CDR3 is CASSPTRILYTGELFF. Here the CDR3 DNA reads TGTGCCAGCAGCCCGACCAGGATACTCTACACCGGGGAGCTGTTTTTT. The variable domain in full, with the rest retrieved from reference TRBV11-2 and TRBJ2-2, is EAGVAQSPRYKIIEKRQSVAFWCNPISGHATLYWYQQILGQGPKLLIQFQNNGVVDDSQLPKDRFSAERLKGVDSTLKIQPAKLEDSAVYLCASSPTRILYTGELFFGEGSRLTVL.